This paragraph covers one T cell receptor beta chain sequence. This record comes from a study of control samples from healthy donors and cancer patients. CDR1 ENHRY and CDR2 SYGVKD come from the germline V gene. Trimming left V 7 bases short and J 0 bases short, with 15 bases between. CDR3 size: 15 residues. Profiled with immunoSEQ multiplex PCR; TCRdb holds only in-frame clones, not every one. Among about 160,000 clones listed, around 94% were seen once. This TCR was recovered from a man aged 55 to 70 with colorectal cancer. The chain joins TRBV10-3 to TRBJ2-5, with D uncertain. Material: PBMCs. The CDR3 nucleotides read TGTGCCATCAAGGATTCACCCCCGGACCAAGAGACCCAGTACTTC. It encodes CAIKDSPPDQETQYF.